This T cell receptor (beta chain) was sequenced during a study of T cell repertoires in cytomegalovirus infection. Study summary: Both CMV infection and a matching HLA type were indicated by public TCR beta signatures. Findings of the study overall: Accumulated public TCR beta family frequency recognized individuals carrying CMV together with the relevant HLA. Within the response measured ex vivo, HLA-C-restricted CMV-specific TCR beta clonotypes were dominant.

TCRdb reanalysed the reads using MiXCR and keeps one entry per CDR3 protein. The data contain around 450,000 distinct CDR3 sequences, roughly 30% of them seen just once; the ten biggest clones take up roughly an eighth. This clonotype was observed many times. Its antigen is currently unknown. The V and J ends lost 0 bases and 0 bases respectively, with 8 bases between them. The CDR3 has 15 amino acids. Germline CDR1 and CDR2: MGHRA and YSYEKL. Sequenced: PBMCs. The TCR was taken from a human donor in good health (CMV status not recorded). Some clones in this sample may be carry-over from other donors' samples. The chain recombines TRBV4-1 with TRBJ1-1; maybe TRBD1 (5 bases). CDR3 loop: CASSQDGQVNTEAFF. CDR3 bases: TGCGCCAGCAGCCAAGATGGACAAGTGAACACTGAAGCTTTCTTT.